This paragraph reports one T cell receptor (beta chain). This clonotype has at least ten counts. It lacks a known antigen. No base quality values were provided; no much bigger clone lies one nucleotide off. This specimen belongs to a study of early T cells in non-severe SARS-CoV-2 infection (dated by TCRdb to the early 2020s). As for the study more broadly: Bulk RNA from unsorted whole blood was used for TCR sequencing, so alpha and beta chains could not be paired. What the work shows at the level of the full study, not this receptor alone: Matching against VDJdb was skewed toward anti-spike CD8 responses, likely underestimated virus-specific expansions, and missed private and CD4 specificities.

The study was a case-control design nested within a healthcare worker cohort in London, UK, with weekly nasopharyngeal swab PCR tests and blood sampling. Healthcare workers were recruited between 23 and 31 March 2020, during the week of the UK lockdown, and were followed weekly for up to about 15 weeks. CDR1 and CDR2 (MNHNS, SASEGT) derive from the germline V gene. Inclusive of the bounding cysteine and phenylalanine, the CDR3 is 16 residues long. Left in the record is the CDR3 DNA by itself, 48 bases read in frame from the first base. V loses 4 bases at its end and J loses 3 bases; junction bases beyond the gene matches: 9. Receptor libraries were prepared by 5' RACE. TCRdb records NextSeq 500 as the sequencer. To correct for sequencing error and PCR bias, the TCR library protocol tagged individual cDNA molecules with unique molecular identifiers. Both TCR alpha and beta chains were sequenced, and tight co-correlation was observed between alpha and beta sequence abundances in each sample. In the source study's methods: Decombinator V4 was used to annotate TCR sequences for V gene, J gene and CDR3. Expanded TCRs were defined as changing significantly between any two time points under a Poisson model with p below 0.0001. TCR abundances were normalised to the total number of TCRs sequenced per sample and expressed as counts per million. TRAV1-2 paired with TRAJ12, TRAJ20 or TRAJ33 defined MAIT TCRs, while TRAV10 paired with TRAJ18 defined iNKT TCRs. VDJdb, accessed 1 November 2021, was searched for CMV, EBV and SARS-CoV-2 annotated TCRs, excluding TCRs annotated for multiple antigens. Clones were called with MiXCR by TCRdb after fastp trimmed the public reads at Q25, and only in-frame beta chains were retained. Records with the same CDR3 protein are collapsed into one entry carrying the most frequent genes and DNA. V and J calls and clone size were set by TCRdb, not the authors. This sample comprises tens of thousands of distinct CDR3 sequences, roughly 7.1% of them detected only once. The ten largest clones capture around 5.1% of the sample.

Sample: whole blood. This TCR derives from an adult who was a healthcare worker with PCR-confirmed SARS-CoV-2 infection or an uninfected control (not recorded which). Rearrangement joined TRBV6-1 to TRBJ1-1; 9 middle bases align to TRBD1. The DNA sequence follows: TGTGCCAGCAGTGGTCAAGGGACAGGGCGTGACACTGAAGCTTTCTTT. This sequence encodes CASSGQGTGRDTEAFF.